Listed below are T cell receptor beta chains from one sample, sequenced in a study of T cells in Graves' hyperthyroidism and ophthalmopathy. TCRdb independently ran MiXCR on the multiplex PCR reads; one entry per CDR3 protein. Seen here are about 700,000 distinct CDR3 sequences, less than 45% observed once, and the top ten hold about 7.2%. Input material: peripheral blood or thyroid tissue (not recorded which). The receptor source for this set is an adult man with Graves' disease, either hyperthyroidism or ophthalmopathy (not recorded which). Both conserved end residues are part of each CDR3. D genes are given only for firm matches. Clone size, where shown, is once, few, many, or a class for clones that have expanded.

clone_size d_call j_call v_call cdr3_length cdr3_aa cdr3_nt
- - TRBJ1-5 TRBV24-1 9 CATLQPQHF TGTGCCACCCTCCAGCCCCAGCATTTT
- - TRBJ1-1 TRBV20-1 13 CSASTGWDTEAFF TGCAGTGCTAGCACAGGATGGGACACTGAAGCTTTCTTT
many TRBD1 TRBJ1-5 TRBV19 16 CASRRQGASSNQPQHF TGTGCCAGTAGGCGACAGGGAGCGAGTAGCAATCAGCCCCAGCATTTT
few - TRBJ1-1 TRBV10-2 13 CASTKQGNTEAFF TGTGCCAGCACTAAACAGGGGAACACTGAAGCTTTCTTT
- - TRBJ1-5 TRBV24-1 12 CATSQGPLLQHF TGTGCCACCAGCCAGGGGCCCCTCCTCCAGCATTTT
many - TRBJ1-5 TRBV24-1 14 CATSGGGSNQPQHF TGTGCCACCAGTGGCGGGGGGAGCAATCAGCCCCAGCATTTT
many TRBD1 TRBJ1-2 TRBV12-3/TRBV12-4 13 CASRTGQNYGYTF TGTGCCAGCAGGACGGGACAGAACTATGGCTACACCTTC
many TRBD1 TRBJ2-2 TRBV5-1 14 CASSLPGGTGELFF TGCGCCAGCAGCCTGCCAGGGGGCACCGGGGAGCTGTTTTTT
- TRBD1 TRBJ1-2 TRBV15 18 CATSRDPRGTEGARGYTF TGTGCCACCAGCAGAGACCCGAGAGGGACCGAGGGGGCAAGAGGCTACACCTTC
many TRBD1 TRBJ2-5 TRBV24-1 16 CATSDLQGAIGETQYF TGTGCCACCAGTGATTTGCAGGGGGCGATTGGAGAGACCCAGTACTTC
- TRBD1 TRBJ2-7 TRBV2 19 CASSQSTVGQGAGTYEQYF TGTGCCAGCAGCCAATCCACAGTGGGACAGGGGGCTGGAACCTACGAGCAGTACTTC
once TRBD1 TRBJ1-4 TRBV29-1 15 CSVEDTDRGGEKLFF TGCAGCGTTGAAGATACGGACAGGGGCGGTGAAAAACTGTTTTTT
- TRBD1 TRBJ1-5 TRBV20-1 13 CSLGDSSNQPQHF TGCAGTCTCGGGGACAGTAGCAATCAGCCCCAGCATTTT
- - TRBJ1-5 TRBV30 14 CAWSADTANQPQHF TGTGCCTGGAGTGCGGACACCGCCAATCAGCCCCAGCATTTT
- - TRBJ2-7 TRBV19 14 CASSIPGQNYEQYF TGTGCCAGTAGTATACCAGGGCAGAACTACGAGCAGTACTTC
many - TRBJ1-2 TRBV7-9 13 CASSPGIYYGYTF TGTGCCAGCAGCCCAGGGATTTACTATGGCTACACCTTC
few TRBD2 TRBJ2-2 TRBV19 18 CASSTEGLAGRMFGELFF TGTGCCAGTAGTACCGAGGGACTAGCGGGGAGGATGTTCGGGGAGCTGTTTTTT
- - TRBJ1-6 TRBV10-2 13 CVSRSSYNSPLHF TGCGTCAGCCGGAGCTCCTATAATTCACCCCTCCACTTT
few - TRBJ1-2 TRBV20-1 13 CSAISADVGGYTF TGCAGTGCTATATCCGCCGACGTGGGTGGCTACACCTTC
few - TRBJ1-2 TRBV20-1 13 CSVPRSGLNGYTF TGCAGTGTACCCCGTTCGGGCCTCAATGGCTACACCTTC
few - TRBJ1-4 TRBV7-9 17 CASSLDGWGATNEKLFF TGTGCCAGCAGCTTAGATGGTTGGGGAGCAACTAATGAAAAACTGTTTTTT
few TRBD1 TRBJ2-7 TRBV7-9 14 CASSPGQAGYEQYF TGTGCCAGCAGCCCGGGACAGGCGGGCTACGAGCAGTACTTC
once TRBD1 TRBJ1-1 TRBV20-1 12 CRGGQGNTKAFF TGCAGAGGGGGACAGGGGAACACTAAAGCTTTCTTT
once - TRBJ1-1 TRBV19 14 CAWSRDTMNTEAFF TGTGCCTGGAGTAGGGACACAATGAACACTGAAGCTTTCTTT
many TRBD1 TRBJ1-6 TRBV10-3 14 CASRSTGGSLPLHF TGTGCCAGCAGGTCTACAGGGGGTAGTCTGCCCCTCCACTTT
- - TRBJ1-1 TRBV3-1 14 CASSQDGASTEAFF TGTGCCAGCAGCCAAGACGGAGCGAGCACTGAAGCTTTCTTT
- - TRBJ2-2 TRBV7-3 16 CASSPVPSIRTGELFF TGTGCCAGCAGCCCAGTCCCCTCAATTCGAACCGGGGAGCTGTTTTTT
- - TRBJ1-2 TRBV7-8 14 CASSQSRGSGGYTF TGTGCCAGCAGCCAATCGCGGGGGTCCGGTGGCTACACCTTC
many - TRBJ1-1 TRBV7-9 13 CASSRGGGTEAFF TGTGCCAGCAGCCGCGGGGGAGGGACTGAAGCTTTCTTT
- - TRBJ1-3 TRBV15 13 CATSLYSGNTIYF TGTGCCACCAGCCTCTACTCTGGAAACACCATATATTTT
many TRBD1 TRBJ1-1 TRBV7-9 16 CASSLVATGLIGAAFF TGTGCCAGCAGCTTAGTCGCGACAGGGCTAATTGGGGCAGCTTTCTTT
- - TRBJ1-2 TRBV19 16 CASSIYLRGANYGYTF TGTGCCAGTAGTATCTACTTAAGAGGGGCTAACTATGGCTACACCTTC
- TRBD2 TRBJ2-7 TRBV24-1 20 CATRGTWARTRTSGGYEQYF TGTGCCACCAGGGGGACTTGGGCCCGCACCCGGACTAGCGGGGGTTACGAGCAGTACTTC
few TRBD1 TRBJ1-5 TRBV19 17 CASSIDGTADSNQPQHF TGTGCCAGTAGTATAGATGGGACAGCAGATAGCAATCAGCCCCAGCATTTT
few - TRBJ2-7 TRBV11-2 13 CASSLFRDYEQYF TGTGCCAGCAGCTTATTTAGGGACTACGAGCAGTACTTC
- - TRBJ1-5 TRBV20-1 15 CSARVGGRDDQPQHF TGCAGTGCTAGAGTGGGGGGCAGGGACGATCAGCCCCAGCATTTT